Shown below are 28 T cell receptor beta chains from a single sample sequenced in a study of blood T cell repertoires in COVID-19. Clones were read by immunoSEQ multiplex PCR, and TCRdb kept only the in-frame ones, dropping some. The table lists more than 200,000 clones, roughly 87% of them singletons. The sample comprised PBMCs or T cells enriched from blood (not recorded which). The receptors shown here come from a woman younger than 45 with acute COVID-19.

The chain couples TRBV5-8 to TRBJ2-3; no firm D call. CDR3 size: 15 residues. Germline assignment: CDR1 SGHTS and CDR2 YDEGEE. The V gene lost 0 bases and the J gene lost 0 bases, with 8 bases spanning the gap. Written as DNA, the CDR3 is TGTGCCAGCAGCTTGGGTCAGGCGAGCACAGATACGCAGTATTTT. Its translation is CASSLGQASTDTQYF.

V gene TRBV12-3 or TRBV12-4 combines with J gene TRBJ1-2, with 8 bases matching TRBD1. This CDR3 has 13 amino acids. J lost 8 bases, V lost 8 bases, and 10 bases had no gene match. CDR3 in amino acids: CASLGQGAYGYTF. CDR3 DNA sequence: TGTGCCAGCCTCGGACAGGGAGCATACGGCTACACCTTC.

The gene calls are TRBV6-2 or TRBV6-3 and TRBJ2-1, with D perhaps TRBD2 (6 bases). Germline CDR1 reads MNHEY; CDR2 reads SVGEGT. With 5 bases removed from V and 3 bases from J, the gap between germline ends came to 14 bases. The CDR3 runs 15 residues. The CDR3 sequence is CASSTTTRFYNEQFF. DNA for the CDR3: TGTGCCAGCAGTACAACGACTAGATTCTACAATGAGCAGTTCTTC.

The chain recombines TRBV7-9 with TRBJ1-4; 7 bases are a match to TRBD1. Germline V gene sequence: CDR1 SEHNR, CDR2 FQNEAQ (reference sequence). The CDR3 has 15 residues. Trimming removed 5 bases from V and 3 bases from J; junction bases left unmatched: 6. CDR3 DNA: TGTGCCAGCAGCGACCTGACAGGGCCTAATGAAAAACTGTTTTTT. This encodes CASSDLTGPNEKLFF.

The rearrangement joins TRBV10-3 to TRBJ2-7; 8 bases are a match to TRBD1. The J segment lost 6 bases and the V segment lost 4 bases, leaving 2 bases of the junction unmatched. Germline loops: CDR1 ENHRY, CDR2 SYGVKD. The CDR3 loop spans 12 amino acids. The CDR3 sequence: CAISVTGGEQYF. In DNA, the CDR3 is TGTGCCATCAGTGTTACAGGGGGCGAGCAGTACTTC.

This chain connects TRBV19 to TRBJ2-7; 9 bases are a match to TRBD1. The CDR3 is made up of 14 amino acids. Germline CDR1 LNHDA, CDR2 SQIVND (reference sequence). Trimming cost V 6 bases and J 7 bases; bases outside gene matches: 10. This chain's CDR3 is CASSPRDRVREQYF. In nucleotides, the CDR3 is TGTGCCAGTAGCCCCCGGGACAGGGTTCGGGAGCAGTACTTC.

The chain joins TRBV27 to TRBJ2-2; TRBD2 matches 8 bases. The V gene end was trimmed by 5 bases and the J gene end by 6 bases; junction bases not matched to a gene: 11. CDR1 is MNHEY, CDR2 SMNVEV, per germline (reference sequence). The CDR3 has 16 residues. The CDR3 bases are TGTGCCAGCAGTCTCAGAAAGCGGGGGTCCGCCGGGGAGCTGTTTTTT. As protein: CASSLRKRGSAGELFF.

This sequence joins TRBV19 and TRBJ1-5; weak D call: TRBD1 (5 bases). Germline V gene sequence: CDR1 LNHDA, CDR2 SQIVND (reference sequence). Trimming removed 4 bases at V and 9 bases at J, with 10 bases between. This CDR3 region has 12 residues. In nucleotides, the CDR3 is TGTGCCAGTAGTACAGGGATTGGGCCCCAGCATTTT. Amino acids: CASSTGIGPQHF.

The V gene is TRBV5-6, the J gene TRBJ1-1; no reliable D call. The CDR3 is made up of 13 amino acids. Germline V gene data show CDR1 as SGHDT and CDR2 as YYEEEE. Trimming took 0 bases from V and 4 from J, leaving 7 bases between them. The chain's CDR3 is CASSLGVATEAFF. CDR3 DNA: TGTGCCAGCAGCTTGGGAGTTGCCACTGAAGCTTTCTTT. The full variable domain, rest sourced from reference TRBV5-6 and TRBJ1-1, is DAGVTQSPTHLIKTRGQQVTLRCSPKSGHDTVSWYQQALGQGPQFIFQYYEEEERQRGNFPDRFSGHQFPNYSSELNVNALLLGDSALYLCASSLGVATEAFFGQGTRLTVV.

The J gene is TRBJ1-1, the V gene TRBV11-2; tentative D call: TRBD1 (6 bases). The germline V and J ends were trimmed by 4 bases and 10 bases, with 16 bases remaining between them. The CDR3 has 13 residues. The V gene's germline CDR1 is SGHAT and CDR2 FQNNGV. CDR3 coding DNA: TGTGCCAGCAGCTACGACAGGCCGGTGGGAGCTTTCTTT. This translates into CASSYDRPVGAFF.

V is TRBV3-1 (or the pseudogene TRBV3-2) and J is TRBJ1-6, with TRBD1 matching 7 bases. CDR1 and CDR2 from the germline V gene are LGHDT and YNNKEL (reference sequence). Losses at the gene ends were 4 bases for V and 9 bases for J; bases not matched to a gene: 0. The CDR3 contains 12 residues. The DNA for the CDR3 is TGTGCCAGCAGCCGGGACAGTTCACCCCTCCACTTT. Translating it yields CASSRDSSPLHF.

The genes are TRBV28 and TRBJ1-1; 7 bases map to TRBD1. Germline CDR1 MDHEN, CDR2 SYDVKM. The CDR3 spans 14 residues. Losses at the gene ends were 1 base for V and 4 bases for J; bases not matched to a gene: 3. The CDR3: CASSLLGGPTEAFF. The DNA of the CDR3 is TGTGCCAGCAGTTTATTAGGGGGCCCCACTGAAGCTTTCTTT.

This chain's CDR3 is CASSQPGGRADTGELFF. The CDR3 DNA reads TGCGCCAGCAGCCAGCCAGGCGGCAGGGCAGACACCGGGGAGCTGTTTTTT. The chain uses TRBV4-1 and TRBJ2-2, with D perhaps TRBD1 (5 bases). Germline V gene lookup returns CDR1 MGHRA and CDR2 YSYEKL. The length of the CDR3 is 17 residues. V lost 3 bases and J lost 3, with 17 bases in between.

This chain joins TRBV7-8 and TRBJ1-3; tentatively, D is TRBD1 (5 bases). CDR1 SGHVS and CDR2 FQNEAQ come from the germline V gene. Trimming pared 1 base from V and 1 base from J, leaving 8 bases between. The CDR3 loop spans 15 amino acids. The CDR3 region has the DNA TGTGCCAGCAGCTTAGTATCAGGGTCTGGAAACACCATATATTTT. Protein: CASSLVSGSGNTIYF.

This clone was counted only a few times. This chain joins TRBV28 and TRBJ1-4, with D unclear. V gave up 3 bases and J gave up 8 bases, with 16 bases separating them. Germline CDR1 reads MDHEN; CDR2 reads SYDVKM. The CDR3 sequence is 15 residues long. CDR3 residues: CASSFSTGGIEKLFF. Here the CDR3 DNA reads TGTGCCAGCAGTTTTTCCACCGGAGGGATCGAAAAACTGTTTTTT.

The chain uses TRBV28 and TRBJ2-7, with TRBD2 identical over 8 bases. Germline values: CDR1 MDHEN, CDR2 SYDVKM. The junction had 12 bases not matched to a gene; V was cut back by 4 bases and J by 4 bases. The CDR3 covers 16 residues. This CDR3 is CASSSFVREGLYEQYF. The CDR3, as DNA: TGTGCCAGCAGTTCTTTCGTCCGGGAGGGCCTGTACGAGCAGTACTTC.

The J gene is TRBJ1-1, the V gene TRBV28; 10 bases agree with TRBD1. The J segment lost 11 bases and the V segment lost 5 bases, leaving 5 bases of the junction unmatched. This CDR3 region has 12 residues. Germline V lookup: CDR1 MDHEN, CDR2 SYDVKM. The DNA for the CDR3 is TGTGCCAGCAGTACCGGGACAGGGGTGGCTTTCTTT. It encodes CASSTGTGVAFF.

The genes are TRBV5-1 and TRBJ2-1; 15 bases match TRBD2. V was clipped by 3 bases and J by 0 bases; unmatched bases: 4. The CDR3 covers 18 residues. Germline V gene lookup returns CDR1 SGHRS and CDR2 YFSETQ. The CDR3 coding sequence is TGCGCCAGCAGCTCCGGGACTAGCGGGAGGAGCTCCTACAATGAGCAGTTCTTC. Translation: CASSSGTSGRSSYNEQFF.

The chain carries TRBV18 and TRBJ1-3; 7 nucleotides agree with TRBD1. Unmatched junction bases numbered 18, after V lost 3 bases and J lost 4 bases. The germline gives CDR1 KGHSH, CDR2 LQKENI. This CDR3 contains 19 residues. This chain's CDR3 is CASSPLAPTGQDQGNTIYF. The DNA of the CDR3 is TGTGCCAGCTCACCCTTGGCCCCGACCGGACAGGACCAAGGAAACACCATATATTTT. Looking up the rest from reference TRBV18 and TRBJ1-3 gives the full variable domain: NAGVMQNPRHLVRRRGQEARLRCSPMKGHSHVYWYRQLPEEGLKFMVYLQKENIIDESGMPKERFSAEFPKEGPSILRIQQVVRGDSAAYFCASSPLAPTGQDQGNTIYFGEGSWLTVV.

The CDR3 region has the DNA TGTGCCAGCAGCGAACAGGTCTATGGCTACACCTTC. Encoded protein: CASSEQVYGYTF. The V gene is TRBV7-9, the J gene TRBJ1-2; D possibly corresponds to TRBD1 (5 bases). The ends were cut back, 5 bases at V and 4 bases at J, with 8 bases in the middle. Germline V gene data show CDR1 as SEHNR and CDR2 as FQNEAQ (reference sequence). The CDR3 extends over 12 amino acids.

This chain links TRBV10-3 with TRBJ2-5; 9 nucleotides line up with TRBD2. The V segment lost 6 bases and the J segment 3 bases; nucleotides outside the gene matches: 2. The germline V gene encodes CDR1 ENHRY and CDR2 SYGVKD. The CDR3 runs to 13 residues. The CDR3 is CAIRPSGEETQYF. The DNA of the CDR3 is TGTGCCATCAGGCCTAGCGGGGAAGAGACCCAGTACTTC.

The chain employs TRBV5-1 and TRBJ2-1, with 9 bases fitting TRBD2. The CDR3 has 18 amino acids. The V gene's germline CDR1 is SGHRS and CDR2 YFSETQ. V shed 0 bases, J shed 3 bases, and the junction held 10 bases outside the gene matches. Here the CDR3 DNA reads TGCGCCAGCAGCTTGGGTTTGTTAGCGGGAGTGTTCTACAATGAGCAGTTCTTC. Translation gives CASSLGLLAGVFYNEQFF.

This chain links TRBV28 with TRBJ2-1, with D possibly being TRBD1 (5 bases). The CDR3 consists of 13 residues. Germline V gene sequence: CDR1 MDHEN, CDR2 SYDVKM. Trimming took 7 bases from V and 4 from J, leaving 11 bases between them. CDR3 in DNA: TGTGCCAGCAAGGGGATGGGTTACAATGAGCAGTTCTTC. Residues: CASKGMGYNEQFF.

A word on this clone: A much more abundant neighbour one base away suggests this may be a read error. The sample has other DNA sequences that encode this CDR3 too. The genes are TRBV4-1 and TRBJ2-7, with D possibly matching TRBD2 (5 bases). CDR1 and CDR2 (germline): MGHRA, YSYEKL. The length of the CDR3 is 15 residues. Here the CDR3 reads CASSLSHGETYEQYF. CDR3 DNA: TGCGCCAGCAGCCTGTCGCACGGGGAGACCTATGAGCAGTACTTC.

The CDR3 DNA sequence: TGTGCCAGCAGTTGGAGGGGGCAGGGAAGAGATACGCAGTATTTT. It yields the protein CASSWRGQGRDTQYF. V gene TRBV6-5 combines with J gene TRBJ2-3; perhaps TRBD1 as D (7 bases). Germline V lookup: CDR1 MNHEY, CDR2 SVGAGI. V lost 4 bases and J 5 bases, leaving 16 bases between the germline ends. The CDR3 is 15 amino acids.

This sequence joins TRBV18 and TRBJ1-4; TRBD1 is a possible D gene (5 bases). Per germline, CDR1 KGHSH and CDR2 LQKENI. Trimming stripped 1 base from V and 5 bases from J, with 11 bases between. The CDR3 consists of 15 residues. CDR3 nucleotides: TGTGCCAGCTCACCACGTGGGGGGACCAATGAAAAACTGTTTTTT. It encodes CASSPRGGTNEKLFF.

V and J are TRBV19 and TRBJ2-6; TRBD1 aligns across 7 bases. Unmatched junction bases numbered 12, after V lost 4 bases and J lost 3 bases. Germline-derived CDR1 and CDR2 are LNHDA and SQIVND (reference sequence). The CDR3 is made up of 18 amino acids. The CDR3 nucleotides read TGTGCCAGTAGTAAGGAAACCGGGACAGTGGTTGGGGCCAACGTCCTGACTTTC. Amino acid sequence: CASSKETGTVVGANVLTF.

The chain joins TRBV2 to TRBJ1-1; perhaps TRBD1 as D (6 bases). Trimming took off 6 bases at V and 8 bases at J, with 19 bases between the two ends. Germline CDR1 is SNHLY and CDR2 is FYNNEI. CDR3 size: 14 residues. CDR3 loop: CASRVTGTHREAFF. The CDR3 DNA reads as TGTGCCAGCAGAGTTACCGGGACACACAGAGAAGCTTTCTTT.